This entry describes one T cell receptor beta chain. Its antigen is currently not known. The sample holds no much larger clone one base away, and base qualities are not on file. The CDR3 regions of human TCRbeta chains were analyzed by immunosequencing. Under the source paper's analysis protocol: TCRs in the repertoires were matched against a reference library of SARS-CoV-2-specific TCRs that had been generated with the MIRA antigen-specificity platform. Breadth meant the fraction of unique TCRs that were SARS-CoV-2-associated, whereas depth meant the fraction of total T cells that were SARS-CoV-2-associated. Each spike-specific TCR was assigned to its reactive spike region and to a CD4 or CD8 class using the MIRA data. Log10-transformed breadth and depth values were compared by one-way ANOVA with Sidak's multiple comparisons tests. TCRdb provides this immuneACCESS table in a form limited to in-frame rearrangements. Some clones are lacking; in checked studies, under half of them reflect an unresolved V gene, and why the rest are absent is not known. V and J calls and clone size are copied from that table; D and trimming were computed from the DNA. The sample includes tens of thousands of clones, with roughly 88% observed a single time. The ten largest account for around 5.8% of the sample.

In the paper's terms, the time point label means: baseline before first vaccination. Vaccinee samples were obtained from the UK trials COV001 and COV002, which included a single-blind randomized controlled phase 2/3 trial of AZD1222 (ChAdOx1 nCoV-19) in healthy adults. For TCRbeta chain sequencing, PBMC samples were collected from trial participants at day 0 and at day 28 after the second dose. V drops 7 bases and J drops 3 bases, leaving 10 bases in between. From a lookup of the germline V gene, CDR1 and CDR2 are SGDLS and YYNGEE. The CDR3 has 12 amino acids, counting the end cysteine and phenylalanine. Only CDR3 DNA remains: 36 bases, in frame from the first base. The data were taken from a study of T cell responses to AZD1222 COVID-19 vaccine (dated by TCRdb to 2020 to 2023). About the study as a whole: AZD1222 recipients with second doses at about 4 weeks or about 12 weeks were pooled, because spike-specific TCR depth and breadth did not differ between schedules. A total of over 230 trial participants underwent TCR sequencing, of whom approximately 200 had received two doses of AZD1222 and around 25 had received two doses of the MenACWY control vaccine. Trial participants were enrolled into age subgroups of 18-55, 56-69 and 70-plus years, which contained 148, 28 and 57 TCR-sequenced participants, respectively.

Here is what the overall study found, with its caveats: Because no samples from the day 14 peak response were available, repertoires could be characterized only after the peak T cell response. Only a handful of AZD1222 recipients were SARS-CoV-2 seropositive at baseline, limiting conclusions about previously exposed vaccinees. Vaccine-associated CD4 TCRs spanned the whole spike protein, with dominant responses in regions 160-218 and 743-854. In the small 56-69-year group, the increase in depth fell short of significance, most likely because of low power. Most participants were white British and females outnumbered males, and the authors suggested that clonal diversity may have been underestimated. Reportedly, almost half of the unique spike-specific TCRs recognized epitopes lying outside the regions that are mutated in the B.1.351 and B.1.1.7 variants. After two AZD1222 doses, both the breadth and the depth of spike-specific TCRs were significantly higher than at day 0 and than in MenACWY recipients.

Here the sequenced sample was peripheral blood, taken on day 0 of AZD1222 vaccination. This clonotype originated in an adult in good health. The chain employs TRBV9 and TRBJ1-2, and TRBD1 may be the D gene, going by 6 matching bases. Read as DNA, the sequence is TGTGCCAGCGGGGGGCCCCACTATGGCTACACCTTC. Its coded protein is CASGGPHYGYTF.